The 2 T cell receptor beta chains listed next were all sequenced from one sample in a study of T-cell memory formation after mild COVID-19. TCRdb fed the 5' RACE reads into MiXCR, producing one record per CDR3 protein. The profile covers 550,000 to 700,000 distinct CDR3 sequences, with 15% to 20% appearing a single time and approximately 12% taken by the ten largest. Material for sequencing was PBMCs or a T cell subset sorted from them (not recorded which). The receptors here all came from an adult woman who had mild COVID-19 (a few samples of this study predate the infection). Cell type and time point are not known.

CDR3 coding DNA: TGCAGCGTTGAAGGGGGGAGTAGCTATGGCTACACCTTC. Translation gives CSVEGGSSYGYTF. The chain couples TRBV29-1 to TRBJ1-2; TRBD1 might be the D (5 bases). This CDR3 spans 13 amino acids. The germline CDR1 and CDR2 sequences are SQVTM and ANQGSEA. The V gene lost 1 base and the J gene lost 4 bases, with 10 bases spanning the gap.

The rearrangement links TRBV28 to TRBJ2-7, with TRBD1 matching over 7 bases. The trim removed 4 bases at V and 6 bases at J, leaving 18 bases unmatched. Looked up from germline, CDR1 is MDHEN and CDR2 is SYDVKM. The CDR3 runs to 17 residues. The CDR3 is CASSSPQGQDGQSEQYF. CDR3 nucleotide sequence: TGTGCCAGCAGTTCCCCACAAGGACAGGATGGCCAAAGCGAGCAGTACTTC.